The 5 T cell receptor beta chains below come from one sample, sequenced in a study of cytomegalovirus exposure and HLA in healthy donors. The PCR used 60 Vbeta and 13 Jbeta primers. Only in-frame clones appear in the TCRdb table, and some are missing; sequencing was by immunoSEQ multiplex PCR. Of over 40,000 clones in the sample, roughly 81% were seen once. Sequences were obtained from PBMCs. The receptors were sampled from a woman between 40 and 55 years old in good health and CMV-seropositive.

This clone was recorded a few times. The V and J genes are TRBV6-1 and TRBJ1-1; TRBD1 matches 11 bases. The CDR3 totals 14 residues. V shed 6 bases and J 7 bases; nucleotides not matched to a gene: 7. Germline V gene lookup returns CDR1 MNHNS and CDR2 SASEGT. CDR3 protein: CASRLGQGVDEAFF. The CDR3, as DNA: TGTGCCAGCAGGTTGGGACAGGGGGTCGATGAAGCTTTCTTT.

The V call is TRBV2, the J call TRBJ2-7, with a weak D call TRBD2 (5 bases). The germline CDR1 and CDR2 sequences are SNHLY and FYNNEI. This CDR3 comprises 15 residues. V was cut by 4 bases and J by 1 base, with 14 bases left in between. The CDR3 reads CASSAVRVKSYEQYF. CDR3 sequence (DNA): TGTGCCAGCAGTGCTGTGAGGGTTAAGTCCTACGAGCAGTACTTC.

This chain joins TRBV7-6 and TRBJ2-3; the D gene is possibly TRBD2 (6 bases). This CDR3 is 17 amino acids long. The V end was cut by 5 bases, the J end by 2 bases, with 20 bases between. Germline-derived CDR1 and CDR2 are SGHVS and FNYEAQ. DNA for the CDR3: TGTGCCAGCAGCCTAACTAAAATGCTAGCGATCACAGATACGCAGTATTTT. It encodes CASSLTKMLAITDTQYF. Looking up the rest from reference TRBV7-6 and TRBJ2-3 gives the full variable domain: GAGVSQSPRYKVTKRGQDVALRCDPISGHVSLYWYRQALGQGPEFLTYFNYEAQQDKSGLPNDRFSAERPEGSISTLTIQRTEQRDSAMYRCASSLTKMLAITDTQYFGPGTRLTVL.

The genes are TRBV27 and TRBJ2-5; tentatively, D is TRBD1 (5 bases). The DNA end is more similar to TRBJ2-7, so the J call may be wrong. This CDR3 has 13 residues. The germline CDR1 and CDR2 sequences are MNHEY and SMNVEV (reference sequence). CDR3 loop: CASSRQNAYEQYF. The CDR3 coding sequence is TGTGCCAGCAGCCGACAGAATGCGTACGAGCAGTACTTC.

The rearrangement joins TRBV29-1 to TRBJ2-2; a possible D gene is TRBD1 (6 bases). The CDR3 length is 13 residues. CDR1 is SQVTM and CDR2 is ANQGSEA in the germline V gene. V was clipped by 5 bases and J by 4 bases, with 11 bases between them. The CDR3 loop reads CSVTEGGTGELFF. The DNA of the CDR3 is TGCAGCGTTACCGAAGGGGGCACCGGGGAGCTGTTTTTT.